The clone carrying this T cell receptor (beta chain) was picked up many times. These data originate in a study of regulatory T cells in long-lasting Graves disease. The CDR3 totals 14 residues. Germline V lookup: CDR1 SNHLY, CDR2 FYNNEI. The V end lost 4 bases, the J end lost 1 base, and 10 bases lay between the germline ends. Described time point: persistent/refractory GD, antithyroid drugs over 5 years with positive TRAb. From RNA extracted from PBMCs, the TCR library was made. Sequencing libraries for TCR beta were prepared with iRepertoire HTBI primers and Arm-PCR of CDR3 regions. TCRdb re-called the multiplex PCR reads with MiXCR, one entry per CDR3 protein. The top ten hold about 20% of the sample, which has roughly 400,000 distinct CDR3 sequences, less than 25% seen once.

This clonotype originated in a female donor with Graves disease. The V call is TRBV2, the J call TRBJ2-5; the D gene is possibly TRBD1 (6 bases). The sequencing used peripheral blood mononuclear cells (PBMCs), collected when the disease was refractory, from a patient treated with antithyroid drugs. The CDR3 region has the DNA TGTGCCAGCAGTGTAGCAGGGGTCCAAGAGACCCAGTACTTC. Translating gives CASSVAGVQETQYF.